This T cell receptor beta chain was recorded in a study of T-cell memory formation after mild COVID-19. Study in general: There were largely donor-specific TCR clusters. Whole-study results and caveats: CD8+ contracting clones occupied EMRA, while CD4+ ones occupied mainly CM and EM.

Trimming cost V 5 bases and J 1 base; bases outside gene matches: 11. From germline, CDR1 is DFQATT and CDR2 SNEGSKA (reference sequence). CDR3 size: 17 residues. Via MiXCR, TCRdb re-called the 5' RACE reads, giving one row per CDR3 protein. The sample holds about 560,000 distinct CDR3 sequences; under 20% are singletons and the top ten take more than 10%. This clonotype was seen a handful of times. Its antigen remains unidentified. Source material: PBMCs or a T cell subset sorted from them (not recorded which). The sequence was obtained from an adult woman who had mild COVID-19 (a few samples of this study predate the infection). Cell type and time point are not known. J is TRBJ1-2 and V is TRBV20-1, with TRBD1 identical over 12 bases. The CDR3 sequence is CSAPPGTGGSINYGYTF. The DNA of the CDR3 is TGCAGTGCTCCCCCCGGGACAGGGGGCTCTATTAACTATGGCTACACCTTC.